The 25 T cell receptor beta chains below were found in one sample sequenced in a study of T cells in Graves' hyperthyroidism and ophthalmopathy. RNA transcripts gave rise to amplified TCR beta CDR3 regions. Using the HTBI primer set, a first-round RT-PCR was run on the TCR CDR3. One entry per CDR3 protein, called by TCRdb with MiXCR from the multiplex PCR reads. The data contain more than 350,000 distinct CDR3 sequences, about 15% of them singletons. Sequencing used blood. These receptors were collected from a woman younger than 45 with Graves' hyperthyroidism.

This clonotype was seen many times. The chain has TRBV20-1 and TRBJ2-7; 7 nucleotides align to TRBD1. Trimming removed 6 bases from V and 6 bases from J; junction bases left unmatched: 11. This CDR3 spans 13 amino acids. CDR1 DFQATT and CDR2 SNEGSKA come from the germline V gene (reference sequence). The CDR3 bases are TGCAGTGCAACCGGGACAGCTTTTTCCGAGCAGTACTTC. This codes for CSATGTAFSEQYF.

This clonotype was detected many times. The rearrangement uses TRBV12-3 or TRBV12-4 and TRBJ2-3; D is undetermined. This CDR3 has 12 residues. Trimming left V 3 bases short and J 6 bases short, with 7 bases between. CDR3 in amino acids: CASSFSGDTQYF. CDR3 bases: TGTGCCAGCAGTTTCTCTGGTGATACGCAGTATTTT.

This clonotype was seen at least ten times. The chain combines TRBV27 with TRBJ2-3; D remains ambiguous. Trimming left V 3 bases short and J 6 bases short, with 4 bases between. The CDR3 is 11 amino acids. Germline values: CDR1 MNHEY, CDR2 SMNVEV (reference sequence). The CDR3 region is CASSFHDTQYF. CDR3 bases: TGTGCCAGCAGTTTCCACGATACGCAGTATTTT.

The chain combines TRBV12-3 or TRBV12-4 with TRBJ2-1; 10 bases match TRBD1. The CDR3 spans 13 residues. Trimming cost V 10 bases and J 6 bases; bases outside gene matches: 6. In nucleotides, the CDR3 is TGTGCCATACCCGGGACAGGGGCCAATGAGCAGTTCTTC. It codes for CAIPGTGANEQFF.

The chain carries TRBV5-1 and TRBJ2-1; TRBD2 agrees at 13 bases. From germline, CDR1 is SGHRS and CDR2 YFSETQ. V was pared by 1 base and J by 8 bases, with 3 bases of the junction left unmatched. This CDR3 has 15 amino acids. The CDR3 loop reads CASSLTSGRVYEQFF. CDR3 nucleotide sequence: TGCGCCAGCAGCTTGACTAGCGGGAGGGTGTATGAGCAGTTCTTC.

Turning to this clonotype: A read error may explain this, as a much larger clone is one base away. This chain joins TRBV30 and TRBJ2-1, with D perhaps TRBD2 (5 bases). TRBJ2-7 matches the DNA end more closely, so the J call is doubtful. The CDR3 contains 19 residues. Per germline, CDR1 GTSNPN and CDR2 SVGIG (reference sequence). The CDR3 sequence is CAWSVGGRFSRSSYNEQYF. For the CDR3, the DNA is TGTGCCTGGAGTGTAGGAGGCAGGTTCTCCCGAAGCTCCTACAATGAGCAGTACTTC.

This clonotype came up many times. The chain is built from TRBV5-1 and TRBJ1-2; D unclear. There are 15 residues in the CDR3. V dropped 2 bases and J dropped 0 bases, with 11 bases sitting between them. The germline gives CDR1 SGHRS, CDR2 YFSETQ. The CDR3 region is CASSLTVGANYGYTF. In DNA, the CDR3 is TGCGCCAGCAGCTTAACGGTGGGAGCTAACTATGGCTACACCTTC.

This clonotype showed up just a few times. The J gene is TRBJ2-3, the V gene TRBV27; TRBD1 agrees at 7 bases. The CDR3 length is 15 residues. The ends lost 6 bases at V and 2 bases at J; junction bases unmatched: 8. In germline, CDR1 is MNHEY, CDR2 SMNVEV (reference sequence). The CDR3 region has the DNA TGTGCCAGCAGCGCGACAGGGTGGGTCACAGATACGCAGTATTTT. Protein: CASSATGWVTDTQYF.

This clonotype was counted ten times or more. At one of its ends the junction is not consistent with the germline gene, which may arise from a read error. This chain uses TRBV7-2 with TRBJ2-1; 14 nucleotides match TRBD2. The CDR3 loop spans 15 amino acids. CDR1 SGHTA and CDR2 FQGNSA come from the germline V gene. The CDR3 reads CASSTGTSGSNEQFF. The DNA of the CDR3 is TGTGCCAGCAGCACCGGGACTAGCGGGAGCAATGAACAGTTCTTC. Full variable domain (remainder filled in from reference TRBV7-2 and TRBJ2-1): GAGVSQSPSNKVTEKGKDVELRCDPISGHTALYWYRQSLGQGLEFLIYFQGNSAPDKSGLPSDRFSAERTGGSVSTLTIQRTQQEDSAVYLCASSTGTSGSNEQFFGPGTRLTVL.

V gene TRBV27 combines with J gene TRBJ2-7; possibly TRBD1 or TRBD2 for D (6 bases each). Germline-derived CDR1 and CDR2 are MNHEY and SMNVEV (reference sequence). This CDR3 comprises 15 residues. V lost 4 bases and J lost 2, with 15 bases in between. CDR3 region: CASSSNPGAAYEQYF. The CDR3 DNA reads TGTGCCAGCAGTTCCAACCCGGGGGCGGCCTACGAGCAGTACTTC.

This clonotype was seen repeatedly, ten times or more. This sequence joins TRBV6-6 and TRBJ2-7; 7 bases align to TRBD2. V was pared by 2 bases and J by 2 bases, with 3 bases of the junction left unmatched. This CDR3 spans 14 amino acids. Per germline, CDR1 MNHNY and CDR2 SVGAGI (reference sequence). In DNA, the CDR3 is TGTGCCAGCAGTTACGGACTAGACACCTACGAGCAGTACTTC. This sequence encodes CASSYGLDTYEQYF.

This clonotype has at least ten counts. The chain couples TRBV7-9 to TRBJ2-1; 12 bases are a match to TRBD2. V lost 5 bases to trimming and J lost 7 bases; unmatched junction nucleotides: 15. CDR3 length equals 18 residues. CDR1 and CDR2 from the germline V gene are SEHNR and FQNEAQ (reference sequence). The CDR3 DNA reads as TGTGCCAGCAGCCAGAGACTAGCGGGAGAGGGTGTGGCAAATGAGCAGTTCTTC. As protein: CASSQRLAGEGVANEQFF.

The table lists this clonotype with many counts. The chain couples TRBV27 to TRBJ2-2; 7 bases agree with TRBD2. V gave up 3 bases and J gave up 6 bases; unmatched junction bases: 7. The germline CDR1 and CDR2 sequences are MNHEY and SMNVEV (reference sequence). The CDR3 is 15 amino acids. In nucleotides, the CDR3 is TGTGCCAGCAGTTTCTTGGTGGGAGGGGCCGGGGAGCTGTTTTTT. Translated, it gives CASSFLVGGAGELFF.

The rearrangement uses TRBV12-3 or TRBV12-4 and TRBJ2-4; D not resolved. The CDR3 extends over 14 amino acids. The V gene lost 1 base and the J gene lost 2 bases, with 6 bases spanning the gap. CDR3 amino acids: CASSLEGSKNIQYF. DNA for the CDR3: TGTGCCAGCAGTTTAGAAGGGTCCAAAAACATTCAGTACTTC.

This clonotype occurred many times. The CDR3 region is CASSEDAGSYETQYF. Here the CDR3 DNA reads TGTGCCAGCAGTGAAGACGCAGGGTCTTATGAGACCCAGTACTTC. The rearrangement uses TRBV6-1 and TRBJ2-5; D is perhaps TRBD1 (5 bases). This CDR3 comprises 15 residues. Per the germline V gene, CDR1 is MNHNS and CDR2 is SASEGT. The V gene lost 1 base and the J gene lost 5 bases, with 14 bases spanning the gap.

This clonotype was seen at least ten times. The chain couples TRBV20-1 to TRBJ2-3; weak D call: TRBD2 (6 bases). Germline V gene data show CDR1 as DFQATT and CDR2 as SNEGSKA (reference sequence). V was trimmed by 3 bases and J by 0 bases, leaving 10 bases between them. The CDR3 runs 14 residues. DNA of the CDR3: TGCAGTGCTAGTAATAGCGGTAGCACAGATACGCAGTATTTT. It translates to CSASNSGSTDTQYF.

This clonotype was seen a handful of times. This chain links TRBV27 with TRBJ2-2; TRBD1 matches 8 bases. CDR3 size: 17 residues. The V segment lost 2 bases and the J segment 0 bases; nucleotides outside the gene matches: 5. Germline V gene lookup returns CDR1 MNHEY and CDR2 SMNVEV (reference sequence). CDR3 loop: CASSLMAGGSNTGELFF. The CDR3 nucleotides are TGTGCCAGCAGTTTAATGGCAGGGGGCTCGAACACCGGGGAGCTGTTTTTT.

There are many counts of this clonotype. This chain connects TRBV4-1 to TRBJ1-1; D unclear. The CDR3 has 15 amino acids. With 1 base removed from V and 3 bases from J, the gap between germline ends came to 12 bases. Germline assignment: CDR1 MGHRA and CDR2 YSYEKL. The DNA for the CDR3 is TGCGCCAGCAGCCAAGTAGGGTCCGGGTACACTGAAGCTTTCTTT. Protein: CASSQVGSGYTEAFF.

The chain couples TRBV2 to TRBJ2-6; D is unresolved. Germline CDR1 reads SNHLY; CDR2 reads FYNNEI. Trimming left V 10 bases short and J 0 bases short, with 13 bases between. This CDR3 region has 15 residues. CDR3 DNA: TGTGCCACCCCGGACGGTATCTCTGGGGCCAACGTCCTGACTTTC. Translating gives CATPDGISGANVLTF.

This clonotype came up once. V and J are TRBV27 and TRBJ2-5, with 8 bases fitting TRBD2. CDR1 and CDR2 from the germline V gene are MNHEY and SMNVEV (reference sequence). Losses at the gene ends were 6 bases for V and 5 bases for J; bases not matched to a gene: 11. The CDR3 totals 15 residues. The CDR3 sequence: CASRSSGSAGETQYF. The CDR3 DNA follows: TGTGCCAGCAGATCAAGCGGGAGTGCCGGTGAGACCCAGTACTTC.

This clonotype has ten or more counts. CDR3 coding DNA: TGTGCCAGCAGCTTAGGGGGTAACGCCGGGGAGCTGTTTTTT. As protein: CASSLGGNAGELFF. The chain uses TRBV11-2 and TRBJ2-2; unclear D gene. Germline CDR1 reads SGHAT; CDR2 reads FQNNGV. The CDR3 is 14 residues long. With 1 base removed from V and 6 bases from J, the gap between germline ends came to 9 bases.

This clonotype turned up a few times. The chain joins TRBV11-3 to TRBJ2-2; possibly TRBD1 for D (6 bases). The germline V gene encodes CDR1 SGHNT and CDR2 YENEEA. V lost 5 bases and J 5 bases, leaving 12 bases between the germline ends. CDR3 length equals 14 residues. CDR3 region: CASSARTVTGELFF. CDR3 sequence (DNA): TGTGCCAGCAGCGCCAGGACAGTGACCGGGGAGCTGTTTTTT.

Ten or more counts support this clonotype. The genes are TRBV7-2 and TRBJ2-1; 11 bases are shared with TRBD2. Germline-derived CDR1 and CDR2 are SGHTA and FQGNSA. V was pared by 1 base and J by 1 base, with 3 bases of the junction left unmatched. The CDR3 consists of 17 residues. The chain's CDR3 is CASSLGVAGGSYNEQFF. CDR3 bases: TGTGCCAGCAGCTTAGGGGTAGCGGGAGGGTCCTACAATGAGCAGTTCTTC.

The V call is TRBV6-1, the J call TRBJ1-3, with a weak D call TRBD1 (5 bases). Germline assignment: CDR1 MNHNS and CDR2 SASEGT. With 5 bases removed from V and 2 bases from J, the gap between germline ends came to 13 bases. This CDR3 is 15 amino acids long. CDR3 DNA: TGTGCCAGCAGTTCTACGGTGGGGCCTGGAAACACCATATATTTT. Amino acids: CASSSTVGPGNTIYF.

The chain joins TRBV6-6 to TRBJ2-7; TRBD2 matches 12 bases. The CDR3 has 16 residues. Looked up from germline, CDR1 is MNHNY and CDR2 is SVGAGI (reference sequence). The trim removed 0 bases at V and 2 bases at J, leaving 2 bases unmatched. As DNA, the CDR3 is TGTGCCAGCAGTTACTCGCGACTAGCGGGGGCCTACGAGCAGTACTTC. Its translation: CASSYSRLAGAYEQYF.